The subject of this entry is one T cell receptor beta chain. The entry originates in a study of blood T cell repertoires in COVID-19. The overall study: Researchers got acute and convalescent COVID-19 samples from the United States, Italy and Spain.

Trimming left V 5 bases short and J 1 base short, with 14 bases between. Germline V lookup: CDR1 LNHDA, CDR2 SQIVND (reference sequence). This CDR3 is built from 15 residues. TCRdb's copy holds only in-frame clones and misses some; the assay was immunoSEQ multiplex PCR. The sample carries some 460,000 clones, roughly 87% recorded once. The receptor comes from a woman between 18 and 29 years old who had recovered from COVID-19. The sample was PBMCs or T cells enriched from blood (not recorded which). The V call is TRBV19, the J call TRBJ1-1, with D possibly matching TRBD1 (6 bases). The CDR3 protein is CASSSLLGANTEAFF. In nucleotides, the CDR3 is TGTGCCAGTAGTTCCCTCTTGGGGGCGAACACTGAAGCTTTCTTT.